This T cell receptor beta chain was identified in a study of read filtering for tumor transcriptome and immune sequencing (dated by TCRdb to about 2020). Notes on the research overall: The cohort consisted of 17 to 20 male and more than 11 female patients, with a mean age of roughly 66 years and an age range of about 47 to 85. Whole-transcriptome libraries were prepared with the TruSeq RNA Access Library Prep Kit after DNase treatment. As a main aim, a read-filtering strategy for immune repertoire data was addressed, with the specific question being whether clonotypes supported by a single read should be removed. TCR-region mapped reads per sample ranged from about 3.5 to 11 million with IR-seq versus only about 85 to 1273 with RNA-seq. Under revised international staging, fewer than ten patients fell into R-ISS I, more than 15 into R-ISS II and about 7 into R-ISS III. Using the same bone marrow samples, the study ran both targeted immune repertoire sequencing and bulk whole-transcriptome sequencing and then compared the TCR repertoires from each method. Study-wide findings and limitations: In IR-seq, single-read clonotypes were 80% to 90% of clonotypes but approximately 3.7% of total reads; in RNA-seq they were around 75% of clonotypes and more than 40% of reads. IR-seq captured clonotypes at much higher depth and more reliably than RNA-seq, and smaller IR-seq throughput sufficed to identify most shared clonotypes. Rather than purified T cells, the sorted CD138-negative fraction was a mixed bone marrow immune population. Removing single-read clonotypes increased the correlation between IR-seq and RNA-seq shared clonotype proportions.

Every patient had bone marrow sampled at the time of active disease. Ficoll-Hypaque density gradient centrifugation was used to isolate the bone marrow mononuclear cells. Myeloma plasma cells were removed and CD138-negative cells were collected by negative selection after labeling with CD138 magnetic microbeads on a MACS separator. The purity of the isolated cells was checked by flow cytometry with CD138 antibodies on an Attune NxT. Total RNA was extracted using TRIzol reagent and was quantified on a NanoDrop spectrophotometer. Paired RNA-seq and IR-seq were performed on the CD138-negative bone marrow sample of each patient. Many counts were recorded for this clonotype. Its specific antigen is unknown. No qualities accompany the bases; no much larger clone lies one base away. TCR libraries were built from approximately 400 ng RNA with the Immunoverse kit, using molecular barcoded adaptors covering alpha/delta and beta/gamma chains. TCR library preparation was performed with the same RNA that was used for transcriptome sequencing. Sequencing of TCR libraries was carried out on an Illumina HiSeq 4000 with 2 x 150 cycles. The original methods were these. Using MiXCR, which included quality filtering and error correction, TCR reads were aligned to human V, D, J and C references and then assembled into CDR3 clonotypes. The tcR package in R was used to analyze clonotype counts and gene usage diversity. For inspection of raw mapping reads, RNA-seq reads were mapped by STAR aligner version 2.5.3a onto GRCh37 of the human genome. To test how sequencing depth affects detected clonotypes, IR-seq fastq files were randomly downsampled with Seqtk 1.3. Using fastp at Q25 and MiXCR, TCRdb reprocessed the public reads and kept productive beta chains. Every entry covers one CDR3 protein and lists the most common genes and DNA from its rows. These V and J calls originate from TCRdb's pipeline instead of the authors' own analysis. This sample lists about 90,000 distinct CDR3 sequences; roughly 12% were detected once. About 16% of the sample is taken by the ten largest.

Trimming removed 10 bases from V and 7 bases from J; the gene matches leave 16 bases unexplained. Counted from cysteine to phenylalanine, this CDR3 has 15 amino acids. Of the read, only the CDR3 DNA is kept; its 45 bases are in frame from base 1. CDR1 SGHRS and CDR2 YFSETQ were looked up in the germline V gene. The receptor's source is a donor older than 35 with multiple myeloma. The chain employs TRBV5-1 and TRBJ2-1, with TRBD2 identical over 8 junction bases. Sample: a population of CD138-negative cells sorted from bone marrow. In light of the paper, this sample's cell subset or site label describes: bone marrow mononuclear cells depleted of CD138+ plasma/myeloma cells by negative magnetic selection. CDR3 protein: CASSLSGRVYNEQFF. The nucleotide sequence is TGCGCCTCCAGCTTGTCCGGGAGGGTTTATAATGAGCAGTTCTTC.